This T cell receptor (beta chain) was observed in a study of T cell responses to AZD1222 COVID-19 vaccine (dated by TCRdb to the early 2020s). In terms of the full investigation: A total of about 230 trial participants underwent TCR sequencing, of whom 200 to 220 received two doses of AZD1222 and roughly 25 received two doses of the MenACWY control vaccine. Enrollment into the trials was organized by age into subgroups of 18-55, 56-69 and 70-plus years, and those subgroups contained roughly 150, 30 and 60 TCR-sequenced participants, respectively. Here is what the overall study found, with its caveats: No day 14 peak-response samples were available, so repertoires were characterized only after the peak T cell response. In the small 56-69-year group, the increase in depth fell short of significance, most likely because of low power. After two AZD1222 doses, both the breadth and the depth of spike-specific TCRs were significantly higher than at day 0 and than in MenACWY recipients. Conclusions about previously exposed vaccinees are limited because only six or seven AZD1222 recipients were SARS-CoV-2 seropositive at baseline. Most participants were white British and females outnumbered males, and the authors suggested that clonal diversity may have been underestimated. Vaccine-associated CD4 TCRs spanned the whole spike protein, with dominant responses in regions 160-218 and 743-854. Reportedly, almost half of the unique spike-specific TCRs recognized epitopes lying outside the regions that are mutated in the B.1.351 and B.1.1.7 variants.

V is cut by 0 bases and J by 3 bases, and the space between the germline ends is 9 bases. The germline V gene (reference sequence) gives CDR1 as SGHNT and CDR2 as YYREEE. From its cysteine to its phenylalanine, the CDR3 spans 14 amino acids. Of all the DNA, just the CDR3 is kept, 42 bases in frame from base 1. The count of this clone is one. It lacks a known antigen. No per-base quality is available; no much larger clone lies one base away. The CDR3 regions of human TCRbeta chains were subjected to immunosequencing. In the original analysis: Repertoire TCRs were checked for matches against a reference library of SARS-CoV-2-specific TCRs that had been generated using the MIRA antigen-specificity platform. Breadth was defined as the fraction of unique TCRs that were SARS-CoV-2-associated. Depth was defined as the fraction of total T cells that were SARS-CoV-2-associated. Each spike-specific TCR was assigned to its reactive spike region and to a CD4 or CD8 class using the MIRA data. Log10-transformed breadth and depth values were compared by one-way ANOVA with Sidak's multiple comparisons tests. TCRdb limited this immuneACCESS table to in-frame rearrangements with V and J called. A share of clones is missing; checked studies link under half to unresolved V genes, and the rest is unexplained. The DNA gave D and trimming, while V, J and clone size come from that table. This sample gives roughly 150,000 clones in total; approximately 91% of them show up just once. The leading ten clones occupy about 1.4% of the sample.

The time point tag for this specimen amounts to: about 28 days (+/-7) after the second vaccine dose. AZD1222 recipients given second doses at about 4 weeks or at about 12 weeks were pooled, since spike-specific TCR depth and breadth were not found to differ between the two schedules. Vaccinee samples came from UK trials COV001 and COV002, including a single-blind randomized controlled phase 2/3 trial of AZD1222 (ChAdOx1 nCoV-19) in healthy adults. For TCRbeta chain sequencing, PBMC samples from trial participants were taken at day 0 and at day 28 after the second dose. Sequences were derived from peripheral blood, sampled 28 days after the second AZD1222 dose. The V and J genes are TRBV5-4 and TRBJ1-1, with TRBD1 as a weak D call on 6 bases. The sequence derives from an adult who received the AZD1222 COVID-19 vaccine. This receptor has the CDR3 CASSLVQGHTEAFF. In nucleotides, the sequence is TGTGCCAGCAGCTTGGTTCAGGGGCACACTGAAGCTTTCTTT.